These 21 T cell receptor beta chains were sequenced from one sample in a study of T cell changes during pregnancy in multiple sclerosis. The repertoire was sequenced with immunoSEQ multiplex PCR; TCRdb's copy has only in-frame clones and lacks some. The sample has about 38,000 clones, roughly 89% seen once; the top ten hold approximately 0.52%. This sample comprised CD4+ T cells from peripheral blood mononuclear cells, obtained in the second trimester of pregnancy. The receptors here all came from a female donor with multiple sclerosis, enrolled in a pregnancy study.

The chain carries TRBV5-8 and TRBJ2-2; the D gene is possibly TRBD2 (5 bases). The CDR3 covers 16 residues. Per germline, CDR1 SGHTS and CDR2 YDEGEE. V dropped 0 bases and J dropped 6 bases, with 15 bases sitting between them. The CDR3 DNA is TGTGCCAGCAGCTTGGCCTGGGAGTCTCTACCCGGGGAGCTGTTTTTT. Residues: CASSLAWESLPGELFF.

This rearrangement joins TRBV10-3 to TRBJ1-3; the D is unclear. V dropped 3 bases and J dropped 2 bases, with 8 bases sitting between them. The CDR3 totals 14 residues. CDR1 is ENHRY, CDR2 SYGVKD, per germline. The DNA for the CDR3 is TGTGCCATCAGTGACGGAGTGCCTGGAAACACCATATATTTT. Translating it yields CAISDGVPGNTIYF.

This clone was recorded only once. The chain couples TRBV7-2 to TRBJ2-3; D is possibly TRBD2 (6 bases). Trimming removed 1 base from V and 5 bases from J, with 10 bases in between. Germline CDR1 SGHTA, CDR2 FQGNSA. The CDR3 is made up of 14 amino acids. The CDR3 nucleotides read TGTGCCAGCAGCTTAGGGGGGACTGGAGATACGCAGTATTTT. It codes for CASSLGGTGDTQYF.

This clone was detected only once. This chain connects TRBV4-3 to TRBJ2-7, with D tentatively TRBD1 (5 bases). This CDR3 is built from 13 residues. Trimming stripped 3 bases from V and 1 base from J, with 7 bases between. From germline, CDR1 is LGHNA and CDR2 YSLEER. The chain's CDR3 is CASSHRDSYEQYF. The CDR3 nucleotides read TGCGCCAGCAGCCACAGGGATTCCTACGAGCAGTACTTC.

Only one count was recorded for this clone. The J gene is TRBJ2-6, the V gene TRBV7-9; D not certain. The CDR3 spans 14 residues. Trimming removed 5 bases at V and 0 bases at J, with 5 bases between. Germline V gene data show CDR1 as SEHNR and CDR2 as FQNEAQ (reference sequence). CDR3 in amino acids: CASSLSSGANVLTF. The CDR3 bases are TGTGCCAGCAGCCTCAGCTCTGGGGCCAACGTCCTGACTTTC. Combining the CDR3 with reference TRBV7-9 and TRBJ2-6 gives the whole variable domain DTGVSQNPRHKITKRGQNVTFRCDPISEHNRLYWYRQTLGQGPEFLTYFQNEAQLEKSRLLSDRFSAERPKGSFSTLEIQRTEQGDSAMYLCASSLSSGANVLTFGAGSRLTVL.

The chain combines TRBV25-1 with TRBJ1-5; a possible D gene is TRBD1 (5 bases). V lost 1 base and J lost 1, with 5 bases in between. Germline V gene lookup returns CDR1 MGHDK and CDR2 SYGVNS. This CDR3 is 14 amino acids long. This chain's CDR3 is CASSEWGSNQPQHF. The CDR3 DNA reads TGTGCCAGCAGTGAATGGGGCAGCAATCAGCCCCAGCATTTT.

The chain recombines TRBV19 with TRBJ1-2; D unresolved. CDR1 is LNHDA and CDR2 is SQIVND in the germline V gene (reference sequence). V gave up 5 bases and J gave up 7 bases, with 11 bases separating them. This CDR3 is 12 amino acids long. The chain's CDR3 is CASSGRHLGYTF. CDR3 in DNA: TGTGCCAGTAGTGGCAGGCACCTTGGCTACACCTTC.

This clone was recorded once. V usage is TRBV7-3 and J usage is TRBJ2-1; 9 positions match TRBD1. From germline, CDR1 is SGHTA and CDR2 FQGTGA. Trimming removed 5 bases from V and 2 bases from J; junction bases left unmatched: 7. The CDR3 is 16 amino acids. CDR3 sequence (DNA): TGTGCCAGCAGCCCGGCCGGGACAGGGACCTACAATGAGCAGTTCTTC. The encoded protein is CASSPAGTGTYNEQFF. The complete variable domain, with remaining parts taken from reference TRBV7-3 and TRBJ2-1, reads GAGVSQTPSNKVTEKGKYVELRCDPISGHTALYWYRQSLGQGPEFLIYFQGTGAADDSGLPNDRFFAVRPEGSVSTLKIQRTERGDSAVYLCASSPAGTGTYNEQFFGPGTRLTVL.

This clone has a handful of counts. The CDR3 DNA reads as TGTGCCAGCAGCTTAGCTCCCCTGAAACCCAGCGGGGGCTACACCTTC. Translated, it gives CASSLAPLKPSGGYTF. The chain recombines TRBV7-8 with TRBJ1-2; D call uncertain. Germline loops: CDR1 SGHVS, CDR2 FQNEAQ. The CDR3 sequence is 16 residues long. V dropped 0 bases and J dropped 8 bases, with 19 bases sitting between them.

V gene TRBV11-2 combines with J gene TRBJ2-7; the match to TRBD1 covers 11 bases. The CDR3 is 16 amino acids. V was pared by 0 bases and J by 2 bases, with 3 bases of the junction left unmatched. Germline loops: CDR1 SGHAT, CDR2 FQNNGV. CDR3 in amino acids: CASSLDLGQGAYEQYF. In nucleotides, the CDR3 is TGTGCCAGCAGCTTAGATTTGGGACAGGGGGCCTACGAGCAGTACTTC.

This rearrangement joins TRBV9 to TRBJ2-6; TRBD2 matches 8 bases. This CDR3 is built from 21 residues. Looked up from germline, CDR1 is SGDLS and CDR2 is YYNGEE. Trimming took 0 bases from V and 1 from J; bases not matched to a gene: 15. The CDR3 reads CASSVGGLSGLARSGANVLTF. The CDR3 DNA reads TGTGCCAGCAGCGTAGGAGGGTTATCAGGACTAGCTCGATCTGGGGCCAACGTCCTGACTTTC.

The chain links TRBV6-1 to TRBJ2-7; TRBD2 agrees at 15 bases. This CDR3 contains 14 residues. From germline, CDR1 is MNHNS and CDR2 SASEGT. V dropped 10 bases and J dropped 4; count of bases not matched to a gene: 5. This CDR3 reads CATGTSGRSYEQYF. The CDR3 nucleotides are TGTGCCACGGGGACTAGCGGGAGGTCTTACGAGCAGTACTTC.

A few counts support this clone. This rearrangement joins TRBV4-1 to TRBJ1-4; perhaps TRBD1 as D (5 bases). The CDR3 length is 15 residues. Trimming stripped 3 bases from V and 7 bases from J, with 15 bases between. The V gene's germline CDR1 is MGHRA and CDR2 YSYEKL. CDR3 in DNA: TGCGCCAGCAGCCAGGGACTTCTCTCGAGTGAAAAACTGTTTTTT. As protein: CASSQGLLSSEKLFF.

The chain carries TRBV5-4 and TRBJ2-3; 14 bases are shared with TRBD2. With 4 bases clipped from V and 5 bases from J, the junction kept 3 bases outside the gene matches. The germline V gene encodes CDR1 SGHNT and CDR2 YYREEE (reference sequence). The CDR3 runs to 15 residues. The CDR3 loop reads CASSPGTSGRDTQYF. For the CDR3, the DNA is TGTGCCAGCAGCCCCGGGACTAGCGGGAGAGATACGCAGTATTTT.

The V gene is TRBV19, the J gene TRBJ2-6; D ambiguous. The CDR3 length is 14 residues. Trimming pared 7 bases from V and 0 bases from J, leaving 7 bases between. Germline V gives CDR1 LNHDA, CDR2 SQIVND (reference sequence). The CDR3 spells CASTGYSGANVLTF. CDR3 in DNA: TGTGCCAGTACAGGTTACTCTGGGGCCAACGTCCTGACTTTC.

The J gene is TRBJ1-5, the V gene TRBV19; D might be TRBD1 (5 bases). The V gene's germline CDR1 is LNHDA and CDR2 SQIVND (reference sequence). Deletions cut 8 bases from V and 1 base from J, with 24 bases between. The CDR3 extends over 18 amino acids. The CDR3 bases are TGTGCCAGTTCCCGCATTAATACCGGGGGTCAAAGCAATCAGCCCCAGCATTTT. Protein product: CASSRINTGGQSNQPQHF.

With regard to this clone: Compared with germline, one end of the junction differs, possibly owing to a read error. The chain is built from TRBV14 and TRBJ1-2; 8 bases match TRBD1. Germline V CDR1 and CDR2: SGHDN, FVKESK. This CDR3 is built from 15 residues. The CDR3 loop reads CASSQNDRGSAGYIF. CDR3 nucleotide sequence: TGTGCCAGCAGCCAAAACGACAGGGGATCAGCTGGCTACATCTTC.

This clone was detected only once. The chain is built from TRBV18 and TRBJ2-1; D unresolved. The CDR3 covers 14 residues. Deletions cut 5 bases from V and 5 bases from J, with 13 bases between. CDR1 is KGHSH and CDR2 is LQKENI in the germline V gene. In DNA, the CDR3 is TGTGCCAGCTCAATGAGACTTGGAGACAATGAGCAGTTCTTC. As protein: CASSMRLGDNEQFF.

The rearrangement links TRBV18 to TRBJ2-7; 10 nucleotides match TRBD2. Germline V CDR1 and CDR2: KGHSH, LQKENI. This CDR3 comprises 15 residues. With V trimmed by 5 bases and J by 3 bases, 7 bases remained unmatched. CDR3 loop: CASSTSSGRHYEQYF. The CDR3 nucleotides are TGTGCCAGCTCAACCTCTAGCGGGAGACACTACGAGCAGTACTTC.

The chain recombines TRBV15 with TRBJ2-1; 9 nucleotides agree with TRBD2. V trimming: 5 bases; J trimming: 3 bases; junction bases outside the gene matches: 5. Per germline, CDR1 LNHNV and CDR2 YYDKDF (reference sequence). The CDR3 spans 15 residues. CDR3 DNA sequence: TGTGCCACCAGCGGCGGGAGGGCCAGCTACAATGAGCAGTTCTTC. Translated, it gives CATSGGRASYNEQFF.

The CDR3 loop is CASSPGTDSTDTQYF. The CDR3 DNA follows: TGTGCCAGCAGCCCTGGGACAGATAGCACAGATACGCAGTATTTT. The rearrangement links TRBV5-4 to TRBJ2-3; 7 bases agree with TRBD1. The CDR3 loop spans 15 amino acids. V shed 4 bases, J shed 0 bases, and the junction held 5 bases outside the gene matches. Germline V lookup: CDR1 SGHNT, CDR2 YYREEE (reference sequence).